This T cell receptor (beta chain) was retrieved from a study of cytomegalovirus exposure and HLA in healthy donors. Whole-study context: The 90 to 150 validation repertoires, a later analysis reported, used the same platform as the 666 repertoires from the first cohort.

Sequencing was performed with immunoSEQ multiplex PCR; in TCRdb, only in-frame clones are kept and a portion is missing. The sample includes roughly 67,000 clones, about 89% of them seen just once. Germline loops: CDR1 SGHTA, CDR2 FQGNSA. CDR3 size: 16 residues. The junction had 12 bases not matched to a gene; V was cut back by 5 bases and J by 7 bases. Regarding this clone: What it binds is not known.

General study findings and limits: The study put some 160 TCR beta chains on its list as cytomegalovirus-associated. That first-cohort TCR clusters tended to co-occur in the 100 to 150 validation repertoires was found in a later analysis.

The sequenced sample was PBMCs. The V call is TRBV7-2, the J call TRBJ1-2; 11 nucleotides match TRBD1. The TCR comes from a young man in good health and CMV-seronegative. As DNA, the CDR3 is TGTGCCAGCAGCCCTGCCGGAAGGACAGGGGGCATTGGCTACACCTTC. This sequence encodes CASSPAGRTGGIGYTF.